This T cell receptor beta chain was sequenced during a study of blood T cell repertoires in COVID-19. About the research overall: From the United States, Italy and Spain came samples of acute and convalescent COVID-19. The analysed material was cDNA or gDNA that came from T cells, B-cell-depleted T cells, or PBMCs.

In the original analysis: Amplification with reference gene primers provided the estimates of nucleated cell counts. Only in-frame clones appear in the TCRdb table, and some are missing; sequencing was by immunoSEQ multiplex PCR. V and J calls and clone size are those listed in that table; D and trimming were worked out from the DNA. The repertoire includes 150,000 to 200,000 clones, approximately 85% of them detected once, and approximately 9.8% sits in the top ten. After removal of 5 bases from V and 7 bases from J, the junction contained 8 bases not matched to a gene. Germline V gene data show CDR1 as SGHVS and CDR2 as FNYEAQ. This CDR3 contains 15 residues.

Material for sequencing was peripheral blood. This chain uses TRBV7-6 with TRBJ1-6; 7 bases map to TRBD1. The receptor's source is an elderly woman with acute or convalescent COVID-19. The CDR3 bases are TGTGCCAGCAGCCGTACGGGACAGAGGAATTCACCCCTCCACTTT. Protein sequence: CASSRTGQRNSPLHF.